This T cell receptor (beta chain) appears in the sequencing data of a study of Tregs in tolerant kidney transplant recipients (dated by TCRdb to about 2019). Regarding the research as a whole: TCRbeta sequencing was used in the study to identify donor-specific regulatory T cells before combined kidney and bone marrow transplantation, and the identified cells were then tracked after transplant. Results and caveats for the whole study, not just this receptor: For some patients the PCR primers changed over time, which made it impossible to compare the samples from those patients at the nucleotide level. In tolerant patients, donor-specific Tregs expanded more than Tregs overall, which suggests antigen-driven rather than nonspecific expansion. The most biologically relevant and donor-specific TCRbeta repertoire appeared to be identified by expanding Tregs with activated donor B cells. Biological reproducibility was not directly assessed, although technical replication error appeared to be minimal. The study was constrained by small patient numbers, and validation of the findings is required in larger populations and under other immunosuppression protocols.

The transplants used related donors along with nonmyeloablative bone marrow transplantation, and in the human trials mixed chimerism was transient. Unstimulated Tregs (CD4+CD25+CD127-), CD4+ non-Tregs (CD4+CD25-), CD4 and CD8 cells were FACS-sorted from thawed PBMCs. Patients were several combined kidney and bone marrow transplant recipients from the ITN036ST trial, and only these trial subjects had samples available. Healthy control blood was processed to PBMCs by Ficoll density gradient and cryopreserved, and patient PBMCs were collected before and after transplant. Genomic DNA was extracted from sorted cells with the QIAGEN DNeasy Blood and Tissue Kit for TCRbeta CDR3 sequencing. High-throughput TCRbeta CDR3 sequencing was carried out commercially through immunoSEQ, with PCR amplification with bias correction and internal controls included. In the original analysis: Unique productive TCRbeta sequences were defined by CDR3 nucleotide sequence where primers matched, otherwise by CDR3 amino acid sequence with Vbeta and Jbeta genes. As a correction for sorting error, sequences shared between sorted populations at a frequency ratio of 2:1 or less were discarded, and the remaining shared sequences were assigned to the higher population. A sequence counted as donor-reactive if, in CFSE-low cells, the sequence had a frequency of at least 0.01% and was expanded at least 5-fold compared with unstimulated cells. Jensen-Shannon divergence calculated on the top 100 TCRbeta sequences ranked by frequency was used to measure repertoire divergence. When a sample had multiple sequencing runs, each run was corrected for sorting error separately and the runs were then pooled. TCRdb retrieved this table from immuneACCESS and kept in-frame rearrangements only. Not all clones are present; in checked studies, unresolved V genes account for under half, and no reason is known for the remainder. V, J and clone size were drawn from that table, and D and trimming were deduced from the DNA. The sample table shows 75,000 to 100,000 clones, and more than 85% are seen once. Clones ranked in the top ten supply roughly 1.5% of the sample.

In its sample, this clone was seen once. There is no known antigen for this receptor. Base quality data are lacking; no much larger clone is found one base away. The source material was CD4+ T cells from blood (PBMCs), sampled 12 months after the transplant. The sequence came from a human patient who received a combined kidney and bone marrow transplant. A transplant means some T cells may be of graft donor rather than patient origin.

The CDR3: CASSRWRNSGANVLTF. The DNA sequence is given as TGTGCCAGCAGCCGTTGGAGGAACTCTGGGGCCAACGTCCTGACTTTC. In this chain, TRBV5-8 is recombined with TRBJ2-6; a weak D assignment points to TRBD2 (5 bases agree). V is clipped by 4 bases and J by 0 bases, and the sequence between their germline boundaries is 11 bases long. Inclusive of the bounding cysteine and phenylalanine, the CDR3 is 16 residues long. Left in the record is the CDR3 DNA by itself, 48 bases read in frame from the first base. Via the germline V gene, CDR1 is SGHTS and CDR2 YDEGEE. Here the CDR3 is joined to the reference TRBV5-8 and TRBJ2-6 genes, and the full variable domain is: EAGVTQSPTHLIKTRGQQATLRCSPISGHTSVYWYQQALGLGLQFLLWYDEGEERNRGNFPPRFSGRQFPNYSSELNVNALELEDSALYLCASSRWRNSGANVLTFGAGSRLTVL.